A selection of T cell receptor beta chains follows, all from one sample in a study of early T cells in non-severe SARS-CoV-2 infection. MiXCR, applied by TCRdb to the 5' RACE reads, yields one record per CDR3 protein. The sample lists approximately 35,000 distinct CDR3 sequences, approximately 7% occurring once. Sequences were obtained from whole blood. These receptors all come from an adult who was a healthcare worker with PCR-confirmed SARS-CoV-2 infection or an uninfected control (not recorded which). Each CDR3 is given with its conserved first and last residue. A D gene is named only where the DNA matches it firmly. The size entry is marked missing in some rows and otherwise reads once, few, many or a size class.

j_gene,abundance,v_gene,d_gene,CDR3aa,CDR3nt
TRBJ1-3,NA,TRBV12-3/TRBV12-4,NA,CASTPRPGNTIYF,TGTGCCAGCACCCCCCGACCTGGAAACACCATATATTTT
TRBJ2-7,NA,TRBV19,NA,CASSQEDRSPKYF,TGTGCCAGTAGCCAAGAAGATAGGTCGCCGAAGTACTTC
TRBJ1-4,NA,TRBV25-1,NA,CASSESGRGEKLFF,TGTGCCAGCAGTGAATCTGGGCGCGGTGAAAAACTGTTTTTT
TRBJ1-1,many,TRBV29-1,TRBD1,CSVTGSNTEAFF,TGCAGCGTGACAGGGTCGAACACTGAAGCTTTCTTT
TRBJ2-1,NA,TRBV20-1,NA,CSARPTYNEQFF,TGCAGTGCTAGACCTACTTACAATGAGCAGTTCTTC
TRBJ2-2,many,TRBV10-1,NA,CASRSGGTGELFF,TGCGCCAGCAGGTCCGGGGGCACCGGGGAGCTGTTTTTT
TRBJ1-2,NA,TRBV10-3,NA,CAISELSGRAVYTF,TGTGCCATCAGTGAGCTGTCGGGACGGGCAGTCTACACCTTC
TRBJ1-4,many,TRBV28,NA,CASSLTFPTGGNEKLFF,TGTGCCAGCAGTTTAACCTTCCCGACAGGAGGCAATGAAAAACTGTTTTTT
TRBJ2-1,many,TRBV9,NA,CASSVGPNSYNEQFF,TGTGCCAGCAGCGTAGGGCCCAACTCCTACAATGAGCAGTTCTTC
TRBJ2-3,many,TRBV29-1,NA,CSVEGPGVLASTQYF,TGCAGCGTTGAAGGCCCAGGGGTGCTCGCTTCTACGCAGTATTTT
TRBJ2-3,many,TRBV11-2,NA,CASSSPQATPDTQYF,TGTGCCAGCAGCTCTCCGCAGGCGACCCCAGATACGCAGTATTTT
TRBJ1-3,many,TRBV7-6,NA,CASSSGRQISGNTIYF,TGTGCCAGCAGCTCAGGTCGCCAGATCTCTGGAAACACCATATATTTT
TRBJ2-5,NA,TRBV28,NA,CASSFGVQETQYF,TGTGCCAGCAGTTTTGGGGTTCAAGAGACCCAGTACTTC
TRBJ2-6,NA,TRBV24-1,NA,CATSGPGLSSGANVLTF,TGTGCCACCAGTGGTCCGGGCTTGAGCTCTGGGGCCAACGTCCTGACTTTC
TRBJ2-3,many,TRBV19,TRBD2,CASSLRTSATRATQYF,TGTGCCAGTAGTCTCCGGACTAGCGCCACCAGGGCTACGCAGTATTTT
TRBJ2-7,many,TRBV27,TRBD2,CASSPPGLAGGYYEQYF,TGTGCCAGCAGTCCCCCGGGACTAGCGGGAGGTTACTACGAGCAGTACTTC
TRBJ2-1,many,TRBV29-1,NA,CSVSPRSSYNEQFF,TGCAGCGTCTCCCCTCGAAGCTCCTACAATGAGCAGTTCTTC
TRBJ2-7,many,TRBV6-5,NA,CASSYLASPARSTRFPGEQYF,TGTGCCAGCAGTTATTTGGCCAGCCCGGCCAGATCCACTAGATTCCCGGGCGAGCAGTACTTC
TRBJ2-4,many,TRBV5-6,NA,CASSLVGLLAKNIQYF,TGTGCCAGCAGCTTGGTTGGACTCCTAGCCAAAAACATTCAGTACTTC
TRBJ2-7,NA,TRBV6-5,TRBD2,CASRPRTSGYEQYF,TGTGCCAGCAGGCCCAGGACTAGCGGCTACGAGCAGTACTTC
TRBJ1-2,few,TRBV6-1,NA,CASSGLPDYTF,TGTGCCAGCAGTGGGTTACCGGACTACACCTTC
TRBJ2-7,NA,TRBV6-5,NA,CASSPSNLGLTGYEQYF,TGTGCCAGCAGTCCCTCAAATCTCGGACTAACGGGTTACGAGCAGTACTTC
TRBJ2-7,many,TRBV9,TRBD2,CASSVVGSGRDEQYF,TGTGCCAGCAGCGTAGTCGGTAGCGGGAGGGACGAGCAGTACTTC
TRBJ2-3,NA,TRBV7-8,TRBD1,CASSSRDRGLSDTQYF,TGTGCCAGCAGCTCCCGGGACAGGGGGCTGTCAGATACGCAGTATTTT
TRBJ2-1,many,TRBV2,NA,CASNGGVGDEQFF,TGTGCCAGCAATGGCGGGGTTGGCGATGAGCAGTTCTTC
TRBJ2-3,many,TRBV20-1,NA,CSARGVGTDTQYF,TGCAGTGCTAGAGGAGTCGGCACAGATACGCAGTATTTT
TRBJ2-1,NA,TRBV2,NA,CASSEAGGEQFF,TGTGCCAGCAGTGAAGCCGGAGGTGAGCAGTTCTTC
TRBJ2-4,many,TRBV27,NA,CASSSVGRTPNIQYF,TGTGCCAGCAGTTCAGTAGGGCGGACACCAAACATTCAGTACTTC
TRBJ1-1,few,TRBV12-3/TRBV12-4,NA,CASSWVEGDEAFF,TGTGCCAGCAGCTGGGTCGAGGGAGATGAAGCTTTCTTT
TRBJ1-2,many,TRBV28,NA,CASSLRGGYTF,TGTGCCAGCAGTTTAAGAGGTGGCTACACCTTC
TRBJ2-7,NA,TRBV19,NA,CASSTDLRAASYEQYF,TGTGCCAGTAGTACGGACCTCCGGGCCGCATCCTACGAGCAGTACTTC
TRBJ1-2,many,TRBV10-3,TRBD1,CAISGDRDGYTF,TGTGCCATCAGTGGAGACAGGGATGGCTACACCTTC
TRBJ1-2,many,TRBV12-3/TRBV12-4,NA,CASRTYPSGVNYGYTF,TGTGCCAGCAGGACATACCCCTCGGGGGTTAACTATGGCTACACCTTC
TRBJ1-1,many,TRBV5-1,NA,CASSLVPGLNTEAFF,TGCGCCAGCAGCTTGGTGCCGGGACTGAACACTGAAGCTTTCTTT
TRBJ2-7,many,TRBV28,TRBD1,CASKSRDSSYEQYF,TGTGCCAGCAAATCTCGGGACAGCTCCTACGAGCAGTACTTC
TRBJ2-5,few,TRBV11-2,NA,CASSEQETQYF,TGTGCCAGCAGCGAACAAGAGACCCAGTACTTC
TRBJ1-1,NA,TRBV11-2,NA,CASSLGRVATEAFF,TGTGCCAGCAGCTTAGGGAGGGTGGCCACTGAAGCTTTCTTT
TRBJ1-4,many,TRBV27,NA,CASSSLSQPDEKLFF,TGTGCCAGCAGTTCCCTGTCCCAACCCGATGAAAAACTGTTTTTT
TRBJ1-2,NA,TRBV20-1,TRBD1,CSARDPDRVGYTF,TGCAGTGCTAGAGATCCGGACAGGGTTGGCTACACCTTC
TRBJ2-1,few,TRBV19,NA,CASSASLWGEQFF,TGTGCCAGTAGTGCATCGCTATGGGGTGAGCAGTTCTTC
TRBJ2-1,many,TRBV10-3,NA,CAMSSSYNEQFF,TGTGCCATGTCGAGCTCCTACAATGAGCAGTTCTTC
TRBJ2-3,NA,TRBV29-1,NA,CSVEEVAGMEQYF,TGCAGCGTTGAAGAGGTTGCGGGGATGGAGCAGTATTTT
TRBJ1-2,many,TRBV3-1,NA,CASSQAIGRANYGYTF,TGTGCCAGCAGCCAAGCAATCGGCAGAGCTAACTATGGCTACACCTTC
TRBJ1-1,few,TRBV4-1,NA,CASSQLLSLAAFF,TGCGCCAGCAGCCAATTACTTTCTCTGGCGGCTTTCTTT
TRBJ2-7,once,TRBV29-1,TRBD1,CSVVQGDEQYF,TGCAGCGTTGTCCAGGGGGACGAGCAGTACTTC
TRBJ2-7,many,TRBV28,TRBD2,CASSSGLAGGSLGGEQYF,TGTGCCAGCAGCTCGGGACTAGCGGGAGGTTCCCTTGGGGGCGAGCAGTACTTC
TRBJ1-6,many,TRBV5-4,NA,CASSADGGGNSPLHF,TGTGCCAGCAGTGCTGATGGGGGAGGGAATTCACCCCTCCACTTT
TRBJ2-2,many,TRBV20-1,NA,CSATSDNTGELFF,TGCAGCGCGACTAGTGATAACACCGGGGAGCTGTTTTTT
TRBJ1-1,many,TRBV29-1,TRBD1,CSAERQGAQAFF,TGCAGCGCTGAGAGACAGGGGGCGCAAGCTTTCTTT
TRBJ1-5,many,TRBV29-1,TRBD1,CSARQGDQPQHF,TGCAGCGCGAGACAGGGAGACCAGCCCCAGCATTTT
TRBJ2-2,NA,TRBV5-6,NA,CASSLVNWDTNTGELFF,TGTGCCAGCAGCTTGGTAAATTGGGACACGAACACCGGGGAGCTGTTTTTT
TRBJ2-3,many,TRBV4-1,NA,CASSHPSTDTQYF,TGCGCCAGCAGCCACCCGAGCACAGATACGCAGTATTTT
TRBJ1-1,many,TRBV11-2,NA,CASSLVINTEAFF,TGTGCCAGCAGCTTAGTAATCAACACTGAAGCTTTCTTT